This record concerns one T cell receptor beta chain sequence. The data were taken from a study of OX40 agonist ivuxolimab in advanced cancers. Study at large: Dose-escalation patients had hepatocellular carcinoma, melanoma, renal cell or head and neck cancer.

TCRdb's copy holds only in-frame clones and misses some; the assay was immunoSEQ multiplex PCR. The sample lists roughly 71,000 clones, over 80% seen once, with around 0.78% in the top ten. The CDR3 runs 12 residues. Germline V gene sequence: CDR1 SGHAT, CDR2 FQDESV (reference sequence). The V and J ends lost 6 bases and 7 bases respectively, with 10 bases between them. The chain carries TRBV11-1 and TRBJ1-3; D uncertain. The sequence was obtained from an adult with an advanced solid tumor such as melanoma, head and neck, liver or kidney cancer. Source: CD4+ or CD8+ T cells sorted from blood, taken in a trial of the OX40 agonist ivuxolimab. The CDR3 loop is CASSDLGNTIYF. As DNA, the CDR3 is TGTGCCAGCAGTGACCTAGGGAACACCATATATTTT.